This T cell receptor (beta chain) emerged from a study of cytomegalovirus exposure and HLA in healthy donors. This table comes from immunoSEQ multiplex PCR, and its TCRdb copy is limited to in-frame clones, with some not included. The sample yields about 82,000 clones, 85% to 95% seen once. This CDR3 is built from 16 residues. V lost 2 bases and J 6 bases, leaving 19 bases between the germline ends. Germline CDR1 and CDR2: MNHEY and SVGAGI. The V gene is TRBV6-5, the J gene TRBJ1-2, with TRBD1 as a possible D gene (5 bases). Source material: PBMCs. The receptor comes from a young woman in good health and CMV-seronegative. CDR3 in DNA: TGTGCCAGCAGTTACGCGGGGGGACGGGCCAGTAATGGCTACACCTTC. Translation: CASSYAGGRASNGYTF.